The table lists the clone carrying this T cell receptor beta chain with many counts. The junction and the germline gene differ at one end; a read error may be behind it. Per the germline V gene, CDR1 is DFQATT and CDR2 is SNEGSKA (reference sequence). The CDR3 sequence is 16 residues long. The data belong to a study of neurological immune-mediated disorders. Via MiXCR, TCRdb re-called the 5' RACE reads, giving one row per CDR3 protein. The sample has about 74,000 distinct CDR3 sequences, 4% to 6% seen once; the top ten hold 6.5% to 9%. The J gene is TRBJ2-1, the V gene TRBV20-1, with 10 bases aligning to TRBD2. This TCR was recovered from a man younger than 30 with multiple sclerosis. Sequencing was done on a sample of PBMCs. The CDR3 region has the DNA TGCAGTGCCAGAGCTAGCGGGAGTCGGACCTACAATGAGCAGTTCTTC. It yields the protein CSARASGSRTYNEQFF.